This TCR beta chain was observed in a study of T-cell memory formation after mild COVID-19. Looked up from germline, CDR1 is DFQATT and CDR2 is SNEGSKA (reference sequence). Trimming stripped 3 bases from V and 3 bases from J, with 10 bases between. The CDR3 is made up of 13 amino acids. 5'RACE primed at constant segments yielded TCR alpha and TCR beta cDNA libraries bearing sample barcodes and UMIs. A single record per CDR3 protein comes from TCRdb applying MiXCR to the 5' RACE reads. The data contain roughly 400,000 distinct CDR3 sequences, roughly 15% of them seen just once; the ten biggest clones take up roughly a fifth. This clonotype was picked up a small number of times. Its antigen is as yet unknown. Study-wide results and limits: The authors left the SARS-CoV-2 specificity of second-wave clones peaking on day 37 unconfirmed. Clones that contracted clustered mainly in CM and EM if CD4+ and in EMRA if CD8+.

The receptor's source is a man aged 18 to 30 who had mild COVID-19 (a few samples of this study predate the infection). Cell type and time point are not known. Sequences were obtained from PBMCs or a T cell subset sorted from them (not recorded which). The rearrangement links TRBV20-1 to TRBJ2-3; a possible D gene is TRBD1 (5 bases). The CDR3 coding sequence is TGCAGTGCTAGGGTCTCAGGGACAGATACGCAGTATTTT. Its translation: CSARVSGTDTQYF.